The 17 T cell receptor beta chains below come from one sample, sequenced in a study of shared clonotypes between healthy human individuals. Naive CD8 cells lacked CD45RO and underwent positive selection for CCR7, leaving out terminally differentiated effector memory CD45RA+ cells. The repertoire was sequenced with immunoSEQ multiplex PCR; TCRdb's copy has only in-frame clones and lacks some. The table lists over 750,000 clones, about 97% of them singletons. The sequencing input was naive CD8+ T cells sorted from blood. The receptors originated from a man between 25 and 39 years old in good health.

CDR3 coding DNA: TGCGCCAGCACGGGAACAGTCACACAGCCCCAGCATTTT. Its protein product is CASTGTVTQPQHF. The V call is TRBV10-2, the J call TRBJ1-5; D ambiguous. Germline lookup yields CDR1 WSHSY and CDR2 SAAADI. The ends were cut back, 7 bases at V and 7 bases at J, with 14 bases in the middle. There are 13 residues in the CDR3.

V is TRBV6-1 and J is TRBJ1-5; no clear D. CDR1 and CDR2 (germline): MNHNS, SASEGT. Trimming removed 1 base from V and 4 bases from J, with 8 bases in between. CDR3 length equals 14 residues. The CDR3, as DNA: TGTGCCAGCAGTGAAGTAGAGACGAATCAGCCCCAGCATTTT. Translated, it gives CASSEVETNQPQHF.

Notes on this clone: The sample has other DNA sequences that encode this CDR3 too. J is TRBJ1-5 and V is TRBV27; D is perhaps TRBD1 (5 bases). This CDR3 is 13 amino acids long. Trimming took 2 bases from V and 7 from J, leaving 9 bases between them. The germline V gene encodes CDR1 MNHEY and CDR2 SMNVEV (reference sequence). In nucleotides, the CDR3 is TGTGCCAGCAGTTTAGGAGGGGACCAGCCCCAGCATTTT. This translates into CASSLGGDQPQHF.

This clone was picked up one time. The genes are TRBV18 and TRBJ2-5; 11 bases are shared with TRBD2. V dropped 2 bases and J dropped 4; count of bases not matched to a gene: 6. The CDR3 runs to 16 residues. The germline V gene has CDR1 KGHSH and CDR2 LQKENI. The CDR3 region has the DNA TGTGCCAGCTCACCAGATACTAGCGGGAGAGGAGAGACCCAGTACTTC. Its translation: CASSPDTSGRGETQYF.

The rearrangement links TRBV7-9 to TRBJ2-7, with TRBD1 matching 7 bases. Germline V lookup: CDR1 SEHNR, CDR2 FQNEAQ (reference sequence). Trimming at V came to 5 bases and at J to 4 bases, leaving 11 bases not matched to a gene. The CDR3 contains 15 residues. CDR3: CASSQPGQKGYEQYF. CDR3 sequence (DNA): TGTGCCAGCAGCCAACCGGGACAGAAAGGATACGAGCAGTACTTC.

The chain is built from TRBV7-9 and TRBJ1-2; TRBD1 agrees at 7 bases. J gave up 6 bases and V 5 bases, and 9 bases lay outside the gene matches. In germline, CDR1 is SEHNR, CDR2 FQNEAQ (reference sequence). The CDR3 length is 14 residues. CDR3 nucleotides: TGTGCCAGCAGCAACACCGGGACAGTGGATGGCTACACCTTC. Its translation is CASSNTGTVDGYTF.

The J gene is TRBJ2-7, the V gene TRBV7-9; 7 bases fit TRBD1. The ends lost 6 bases at V and 2 bases at J; junction bases unmatched: 4. Germline CDR1 and CDR2: SEHNR and FQNEAQ (reference sequence). The CDR3 has 13 amino acids. In DNA form, the CDR3 reads TGTGCCAGCAGAAAGGGACAGACCTACGAGCAGTACTTC. The encoded protein is CASRKGQTYEQYF.

This clone came up once. The chain recombines TRBV5-6 with TRBJ1-2; a possible D gene is TRBD1 (6 bases). The CDR3 spans 16 residues. CDR1 SGHDT and CDR2 YYEEEE come from the germline V gene. Deletions cut 0 bases from V and 2 bases from J, with 14 bases between. CDR3 amino acids: CASSLGGAGTNYGYTF. The CDR3 nucleotides are TGTGCCAGCAGCTTGGGGGGAGCCGGGACAAACTATGGCTACACCTTC.

This clone was counted a few times. The chain has TRBV7-9 and TRBJ2-1, with D perhaps TRBD1 or TRBD2 (6 bases each). V was pared by 5 bases and J by 6 bases, with 20 bases between. CDR1 is SEHNR and CDR2 is FQNEAQ in the germline V gene (reference sequence). There are 16 residues in the CDR3. The CDR3 loop reads CASSPHGGQASNEQFF. The CDR3 nucleotides read TGTGCCAGCAGCCCACATGGGGGGCAGGCTAGCAATGAGCAGTTCTTC.

The chain joins TRBV6-5 to TRBJ1-4, with unresolved D. CDR1 is MNHEY and CDR2 is SVGAGI in the germline V gene. The V and J ends lost 6 bases and 3 bases respectively, with 11 bases between them. The CDR3 spans 14 residues. CDR3 residues: CASSLQKSNEKLFF. CDR3 sequence (DNA): TGTGCCAGCAGCCTACAGAAGTCTAATGAAAAACTGTTTTTT.

This clone appeared once. V and J are TRBV29-1 and TRBJ2-7, with 10 nucleotides matching TRBD1. The CDR3 extends over 13 amino acids. The V gene's germline CDR1 is SQVTM and CDR2 ANQGSEA. Germline trimming cut 0 bases from V and 7 bases from J; bases unmatched to any gene: 3. CDR3 region: CSVEDDRGLEQYF. The CDR3 DNA reads TGCAGCGTTGAAGATGACAGGGGGCTAGAGCAGTACTTC.

This chain joins TRBV19 and TRBJ1-1, with D unresolved. V lost 3 bases to trimming and J lost 0 bases, with 11 bases between them. This CDR3 is 15 amino acids long. Germline loops: CDR1 LNHDA, CDR2 SQIVND (reference sequence). The CDR3 DNA follows: TGTGCCAGTAGTATGGCCCGGGGATTGAACACTGAAGCTTTCTTT. Its translation: CASSMARGLNTEAFF.

This clone has just one count. The rearrangement links TRBV21-1 to TRBJ2-3; the tabulated D call, TRBD1, remains unverified against the DNA. TRBV21-1 counts as a pseudogene. The CDR3 is 17 amino acids. The CDR3 DNA reads TGTGCCAGCAGCAAAGATGTCAGGCAGGGAAGAGCAGATACGCAGTATTTT. It yields the protein CASSKDVRQGRADTQYF.

The chain is built from TRBV27 and TRBJ1-5; a weak D match, TRBD1 (5 bases). Germline CDR1 and CDR2: MNHEY and SMNVEV (reference sequence). This CDR3 spans 13 amino acids. Trimming cost V 4 bases and J 4 bases, with 8 bases left between them. The DNA for the CDR3 is TGTGCCAGCAGTTGGGACGGGAATCAGCCCCAGCATTTT. It translates to CASSWDGNQPQHF.

This sequence joins TRBV19 and TRBJ1-1; possibly TRBD1 for D (6 bases). The V end lost 6 bases, the J end lost 11 bases, and 22 bases lay between the germline ends. The germline V gene encodes CDR1 LNHDA and CDR2 SQIVND (reference sequence). The CDR3 contains 14 residues. CDR3 amino acids: CASSEQGTIQKAFF. The DNA for the CDR3 is TGTGCCAGTAGCGAACAGGGTACTATTCAGAAGGCTTTCTTT. Using reference TRBV19 and TRBJ1-1 for the parts outside the CDR3, the full variable domain is DGGITQSPKYLFRKEGQNVTLSCEQNLNHDAMYWYRQDPGQGLRLIYYSQIVNDFQKGDIAEGYSVSREKKESFPLTVTSAQKNPTAFYLCASSEQGTIQKAFFGQGTRLTVV.

Turning to this clone: A junction end diverges from the germline sequence, so it may reflect a read error. The chain recombines TRBV11-2 with TRBJ2-7; 8 positions agree with TRBD1. Germline CDR1 reads SGHAT; CDR2 reads FQNNGV. The CDR3 contains 15 residues. CDR3 sequence reads: CASSQVPGGAGEQYF. The CDR3 DNA reads as TGCGCCAGCAGCCAAGTCCCAGGGGGCGCGGGAGAGCAGTACTTC.

V and J are TRBV18 and TRBJ2-7; 7 bases map to TRBD2. The CDR3 covers 16 residues. The germline CDR1 and CDR2 sequences are KGHSH and LQKENI. V lost 0 bases and J lost 4; bases outside the gene matches: 9. The CDR3 DNA reads as TGTGCCAGCTCACCACCCGGGCGCGGGAGTATATACGAGCAGTACTTC. Its translation is CASSPPGRGSIYEQYF.